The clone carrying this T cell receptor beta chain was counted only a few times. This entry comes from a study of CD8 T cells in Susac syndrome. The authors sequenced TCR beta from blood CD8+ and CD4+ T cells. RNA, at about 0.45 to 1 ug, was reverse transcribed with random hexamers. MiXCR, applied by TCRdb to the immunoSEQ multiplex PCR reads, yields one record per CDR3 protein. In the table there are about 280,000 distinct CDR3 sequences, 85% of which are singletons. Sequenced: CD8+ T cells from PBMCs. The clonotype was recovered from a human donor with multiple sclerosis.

CDR3 sequence: CASSSDGPFYEQFF. The CDR3 DNA sequence: TGTGCCAGCAGCTCTGACGGGCCGTTCTATGAGCAGTTCTTC. The gene calls are TRBV7-6 and TRBJ2-1; D is unclear. There are 14 residues in the CDR3. Trimming cost V 4 bases and J 8 bases, with 15 bases left between them. Per the germline V gene, CDR1 is SGHVS and CDR2 is FNYEAQ.